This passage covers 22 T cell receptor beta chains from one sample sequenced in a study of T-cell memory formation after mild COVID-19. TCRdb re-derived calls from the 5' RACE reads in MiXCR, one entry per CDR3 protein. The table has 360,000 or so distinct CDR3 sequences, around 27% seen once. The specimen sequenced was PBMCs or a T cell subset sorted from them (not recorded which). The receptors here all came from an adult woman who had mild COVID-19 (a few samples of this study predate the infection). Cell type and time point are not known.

DNA of the CDR3: TGCGCCAGCAGCTTGGCGCAGTCCTCCTATAATTCACCCCTCCACTTT. Its translation: CASSLAQSSYNSPLHF. The chain is built from TRBV5-1 and TRBJ1-6; D unresolved. This CDR3 comprises 16 residues. Looked up from germline, CDR1 is SGHRS and CDR2 is YFSETQ. The V and J ends lost 0 bases and 0 bases respectively, with 7 bases between them.

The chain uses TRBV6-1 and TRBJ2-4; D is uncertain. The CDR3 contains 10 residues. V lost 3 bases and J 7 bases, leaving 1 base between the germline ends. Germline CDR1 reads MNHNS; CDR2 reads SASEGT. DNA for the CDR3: TGTGCCAGCAGTGAGAACATTCAGTACTTC. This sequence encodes CASSENIQYF.

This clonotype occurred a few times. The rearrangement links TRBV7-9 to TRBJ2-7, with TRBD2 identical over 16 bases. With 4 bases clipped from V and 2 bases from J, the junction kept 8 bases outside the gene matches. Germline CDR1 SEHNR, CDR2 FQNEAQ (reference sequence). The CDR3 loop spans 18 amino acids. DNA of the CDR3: TGTGCCAGCAGCTCCTCAACGGGGACTAGCGGGAGGGCCTACGAGCAGTACTTC. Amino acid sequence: CASSSSTGTSGRAYEQYF. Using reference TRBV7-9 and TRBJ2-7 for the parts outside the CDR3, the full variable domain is DTGVSQNPRHKITKRGQNVTFRCDPISEHNRLYWYRQTLGQGPEFLTYFQNEAQLEKSRLLSDRFSAERPKGSFSTLEIQRTEQGDSAMYLCASSSSTGTSGRAYEQYFGPGTRLTVT.

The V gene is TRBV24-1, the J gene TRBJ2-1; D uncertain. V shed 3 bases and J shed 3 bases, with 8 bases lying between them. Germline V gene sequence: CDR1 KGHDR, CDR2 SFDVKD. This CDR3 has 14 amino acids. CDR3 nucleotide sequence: TGTGCCACCAGTGATATAGGCAGCTACAATGAGCAGTTCTTC. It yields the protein CATSDIGSYNEQFF.

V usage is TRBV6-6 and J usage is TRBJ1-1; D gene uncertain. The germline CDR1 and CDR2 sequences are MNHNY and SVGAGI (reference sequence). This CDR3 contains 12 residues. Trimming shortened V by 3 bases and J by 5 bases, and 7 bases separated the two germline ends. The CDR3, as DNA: TGTGCCAGCAGTTATGCGGAAACTGAAGCTTTCTTT. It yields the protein CASSYAETEAFF.

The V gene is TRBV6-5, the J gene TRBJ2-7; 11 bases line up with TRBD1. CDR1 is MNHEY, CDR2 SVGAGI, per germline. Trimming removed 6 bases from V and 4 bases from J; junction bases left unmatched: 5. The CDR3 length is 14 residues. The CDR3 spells CASRSGQGGYEQYF. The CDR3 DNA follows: TGTGCCAGCAGATCGGGACAGGGGGGATACGAGCAGTACTTC.

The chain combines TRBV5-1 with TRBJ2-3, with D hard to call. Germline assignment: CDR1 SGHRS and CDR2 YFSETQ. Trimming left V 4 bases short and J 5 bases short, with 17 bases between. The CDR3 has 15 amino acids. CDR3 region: CASSPARAEQDTQYF. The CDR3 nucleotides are TGCGCCAGCAGCCCGGCACGTGCGGAACAAGATACGCAGTATTTT.

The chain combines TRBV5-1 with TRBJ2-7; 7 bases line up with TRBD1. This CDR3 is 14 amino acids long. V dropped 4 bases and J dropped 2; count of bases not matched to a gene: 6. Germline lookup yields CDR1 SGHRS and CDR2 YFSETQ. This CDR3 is CASSPGTDAYEQYF. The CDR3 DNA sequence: TGCGCCAGCAGCCCCGGGACAGACGCCTACGAGCAGTACTTC.

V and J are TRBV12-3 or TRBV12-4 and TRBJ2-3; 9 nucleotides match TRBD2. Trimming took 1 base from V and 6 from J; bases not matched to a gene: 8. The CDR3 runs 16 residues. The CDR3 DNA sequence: TGTGCCAGCAGTTTAGGGTCGGGACTAGCTGGTGATACGCAGTATTTT. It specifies CASSLGSGLAGDTQYF.

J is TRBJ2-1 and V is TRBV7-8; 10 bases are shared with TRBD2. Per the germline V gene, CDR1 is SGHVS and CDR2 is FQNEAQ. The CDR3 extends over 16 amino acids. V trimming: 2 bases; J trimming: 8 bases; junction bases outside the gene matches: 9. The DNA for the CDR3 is TGTGCCAGCAGCTTAAGGCGTCTAGCGGGAGCAGATGAGCAGTTCTTC. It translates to CASSLRRLAGADEQFF.

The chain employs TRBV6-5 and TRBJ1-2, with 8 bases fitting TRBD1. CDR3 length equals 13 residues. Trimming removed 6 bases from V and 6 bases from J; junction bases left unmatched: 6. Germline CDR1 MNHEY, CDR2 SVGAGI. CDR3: CASRPTGGDGYTF. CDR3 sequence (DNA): TGTGCCAGCAGGCCTACAGGGGGGGATGGCTACACCTTC.

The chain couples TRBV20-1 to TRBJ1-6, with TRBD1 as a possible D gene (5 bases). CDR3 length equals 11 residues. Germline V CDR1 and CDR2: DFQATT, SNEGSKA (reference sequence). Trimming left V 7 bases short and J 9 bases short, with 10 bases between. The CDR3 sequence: CSVYRSSPLHF. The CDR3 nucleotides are TGCAGTGTGTACAGGAGTTCACCCCTCCACTTT.

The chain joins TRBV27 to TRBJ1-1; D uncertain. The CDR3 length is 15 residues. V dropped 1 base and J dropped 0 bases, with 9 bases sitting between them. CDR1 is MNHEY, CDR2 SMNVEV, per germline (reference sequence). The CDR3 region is CASSLLGRLNTEAFF. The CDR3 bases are TGTGCCAGCAGTTTATTAGGCAGATTGAACACTGAAGCTTTCTTT.

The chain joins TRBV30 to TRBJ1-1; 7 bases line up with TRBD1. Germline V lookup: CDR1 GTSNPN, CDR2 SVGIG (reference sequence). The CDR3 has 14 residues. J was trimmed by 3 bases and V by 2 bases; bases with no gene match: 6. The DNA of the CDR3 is TGTGCCTGGAGTCAATACAGGGGCGACACTGAAGCTTTCTTT. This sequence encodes CAWSQYRGDTEAFF.

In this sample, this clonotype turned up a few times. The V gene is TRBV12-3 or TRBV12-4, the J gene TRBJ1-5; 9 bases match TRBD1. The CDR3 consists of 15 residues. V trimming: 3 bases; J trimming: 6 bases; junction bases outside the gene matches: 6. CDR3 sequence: CASSLDRGFSQPQHF. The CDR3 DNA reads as TGTGCCAGCAGTTTGGACAGGGGTTTTAGTCAGCCCCAGCATTTT.

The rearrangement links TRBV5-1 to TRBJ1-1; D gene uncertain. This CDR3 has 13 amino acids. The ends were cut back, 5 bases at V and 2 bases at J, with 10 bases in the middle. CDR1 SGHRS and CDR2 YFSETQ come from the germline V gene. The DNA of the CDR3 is TGCGCCAGCAGAGTGGCGGGAAACACTGAAGCTTTCTTT. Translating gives CASRVAGNTEAFF.

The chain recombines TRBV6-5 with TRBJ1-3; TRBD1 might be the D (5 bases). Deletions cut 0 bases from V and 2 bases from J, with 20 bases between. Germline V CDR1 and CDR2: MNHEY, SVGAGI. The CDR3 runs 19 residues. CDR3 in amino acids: CASSYSFRLIGVAGNTIYF. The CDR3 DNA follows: TGTGCCAGCAGTTACTCGTTCCGTTTGATAGGGGTGGCTGGAAACACCATATATTTT.

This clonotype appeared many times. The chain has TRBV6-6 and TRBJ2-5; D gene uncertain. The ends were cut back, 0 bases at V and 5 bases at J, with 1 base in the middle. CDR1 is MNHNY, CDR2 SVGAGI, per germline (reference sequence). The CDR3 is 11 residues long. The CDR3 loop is CASSYSETQYF. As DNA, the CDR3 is TGTGCCAGCAGTTACTCGGAGACCCAGTACTTC.

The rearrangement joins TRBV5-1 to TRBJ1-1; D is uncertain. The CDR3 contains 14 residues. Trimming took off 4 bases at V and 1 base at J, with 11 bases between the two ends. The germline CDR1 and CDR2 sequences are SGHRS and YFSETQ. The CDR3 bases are TGCGCCAGCAGCCCCCAGTCAAAGAACACTGAAGCTTTCTTT. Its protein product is CASSPQSKNTEAFF.

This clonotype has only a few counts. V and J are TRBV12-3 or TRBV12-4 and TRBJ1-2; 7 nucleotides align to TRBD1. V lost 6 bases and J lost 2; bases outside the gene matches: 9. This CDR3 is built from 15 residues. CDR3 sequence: CASSPLPGQNYGYTF. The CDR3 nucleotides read TGTGCCAGCAGCCCCCTACCGGGACAGAACTATGGCTACACCTTC.

DNA of the CDR3: TGTGCCAGCAGCCGGGAGAAGACCCAGTACTTC. Translating gives CASSREKTQYF. The V gene is TRBV21-1, the J gene TRBJ2-5; the table's D call, TRBD2, has no DNA check behind it. TRBV21-1 is recorded as a pseudogene. This CDR3 contains 11 residues.

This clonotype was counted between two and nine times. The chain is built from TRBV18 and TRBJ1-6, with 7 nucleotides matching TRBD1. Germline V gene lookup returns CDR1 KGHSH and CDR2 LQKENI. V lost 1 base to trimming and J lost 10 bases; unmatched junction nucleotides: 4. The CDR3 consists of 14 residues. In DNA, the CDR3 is TGTGCCAGCTCACCACAGGGGGCAAGGTCACCCCTCCACTTT. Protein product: CASSPQGARSPLHF.